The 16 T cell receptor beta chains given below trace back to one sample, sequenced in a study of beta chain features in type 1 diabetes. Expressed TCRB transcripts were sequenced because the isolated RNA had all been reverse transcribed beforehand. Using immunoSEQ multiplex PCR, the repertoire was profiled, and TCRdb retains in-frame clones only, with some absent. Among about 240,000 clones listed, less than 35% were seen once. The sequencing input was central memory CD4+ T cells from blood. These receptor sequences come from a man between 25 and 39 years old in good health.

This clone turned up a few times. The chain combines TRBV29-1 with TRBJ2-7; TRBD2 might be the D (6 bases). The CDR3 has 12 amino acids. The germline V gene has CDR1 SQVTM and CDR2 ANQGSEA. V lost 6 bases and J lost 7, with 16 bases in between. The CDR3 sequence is CSVGLASREQYF. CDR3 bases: TGCAGCGTCGGGCTAGCGAGTCGGGAGCAGTACTTC.

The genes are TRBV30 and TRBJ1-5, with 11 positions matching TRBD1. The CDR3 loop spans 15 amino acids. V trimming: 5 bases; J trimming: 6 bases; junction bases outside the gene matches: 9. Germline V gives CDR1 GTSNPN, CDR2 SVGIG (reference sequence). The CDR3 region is CAWEKGQGASQPQHF. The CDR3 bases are TGTGCCTGGGAAAAAGGACAGGGGGCGTCTCAGCCCCAGCATTTT. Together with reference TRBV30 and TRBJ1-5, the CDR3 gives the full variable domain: SQTIHQWPATLVQPVGSPLSLECTVEGTSNPNLYWYRQAAGRGLQLLFYSVGIGQISSEVPQNLSASRPQDRQFILSSKKLLLSDSGFYLCAWEKGQGASQPQHFGDGTRLSIL.

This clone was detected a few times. Here the CDR3 reads CAWNSGGTDTQYF. In DNA, the CDR3 is TGTGCCTGGAATTCGGGGGGCACAGATACGCAGTATTTT. The chain carries TRBV30 and TRBJ2-3; possible D gene TRBD2, 6 bases. V was clipped by 4 bases and J by 1 base, with 9 bases between them. Germline V gene lookup returns CDR1 GTSNPN and CDR2 SVGIG (reference sequence). The CDR3 runs 13 residues.

This CDR3 is CASSLAFTGEVNTQYF. CDR3 nucleotide sequence: TGTGCCAGCAGCTTAGCTTTCACAGGGGAGGTGAATACGCAGTATTTT. The V and J genes are TRBV13 and TRBJ2-3, with a possible D match to TRBD1 (7 bases). The length of the CDR3 is 16 residues. Deletions cut 1 base from V and 7 bases from J, with 18 bases between. Germline assignment: CDR1 PRHDT and CDR2 FYEKMQ (reference sequence). Full variable domain (missing parts from reference TRBV13 and TRBJ2-3): AAGVIQSPRHLIKEKRETATLKCYPIPRHDTVYWYQQGPGQDPQFLISFYEKMQSDKGSIPDRFSAQQFSDYHSELNMSSLELGDSALYFCASSLAFTGEVNTQYFGPGTRLTVL.

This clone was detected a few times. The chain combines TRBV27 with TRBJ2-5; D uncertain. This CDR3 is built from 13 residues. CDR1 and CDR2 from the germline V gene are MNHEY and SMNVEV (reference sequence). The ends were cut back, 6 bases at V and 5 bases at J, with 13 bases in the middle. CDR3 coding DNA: TGTGCCAGCAGACCGACCCACCGGGAGACCCAGTACTTC. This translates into CASRPTHRETQYF.

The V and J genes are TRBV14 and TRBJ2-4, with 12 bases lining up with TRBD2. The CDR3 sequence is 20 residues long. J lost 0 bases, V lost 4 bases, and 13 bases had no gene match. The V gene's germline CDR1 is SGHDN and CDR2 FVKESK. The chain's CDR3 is CASSLSSGTSGYLAKNIQYF. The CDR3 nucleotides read TGTGCCAGCAGCCTCTCCTCCGGGACTAGCGGGTACCTAGCCAAAAACATTCAGTACTTC.

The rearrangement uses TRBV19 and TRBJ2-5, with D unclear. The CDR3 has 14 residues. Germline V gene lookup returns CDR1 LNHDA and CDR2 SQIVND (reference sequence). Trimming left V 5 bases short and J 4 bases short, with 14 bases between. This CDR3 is CASSPIRGLETQYF. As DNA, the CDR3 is TGTGCCAGTAGTCCGATCAGAGGTTTAGAGACCCAGTACTTC. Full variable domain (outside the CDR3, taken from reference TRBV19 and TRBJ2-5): DGGITQSPKYLFRKEGQNVTLSCEQNLNHDAMYWYRQDPGQGLRLIYYSQIVNDFQKGDIAEGYSVSREKKESFPLTVTSAQKNPTAFYLCASSPIRGLETQYFGPGTRLLVL.

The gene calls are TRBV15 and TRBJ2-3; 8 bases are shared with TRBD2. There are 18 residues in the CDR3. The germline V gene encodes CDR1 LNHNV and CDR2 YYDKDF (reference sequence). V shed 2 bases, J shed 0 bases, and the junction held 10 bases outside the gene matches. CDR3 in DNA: TGTGCCACCAGCAGACACGGGGGGGCACCGATGAGCACAGATACGCAGTATTTT. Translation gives CATSRHGGAPMSTDTQYF.

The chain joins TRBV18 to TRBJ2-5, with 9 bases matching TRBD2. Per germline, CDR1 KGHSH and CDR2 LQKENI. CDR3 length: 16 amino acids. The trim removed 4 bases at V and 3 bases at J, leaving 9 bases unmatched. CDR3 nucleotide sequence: TGTGCCAGCTCACGATCTCTAGCGGGGACTAAAGAGACCCAGTACTTC. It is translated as CASSRSLAGTKETQYF. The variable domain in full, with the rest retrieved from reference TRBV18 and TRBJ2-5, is NAGVMQNPRHLVRRRGQEARLRCSPMKGHSHVYWYRQLPEEGLKFMVYLQKENIIDESGMPKERFSAEFPKEGPSILRIQQVVRGDSAAYFCASSRSLAGTKETQYFGPGTRLLVL.

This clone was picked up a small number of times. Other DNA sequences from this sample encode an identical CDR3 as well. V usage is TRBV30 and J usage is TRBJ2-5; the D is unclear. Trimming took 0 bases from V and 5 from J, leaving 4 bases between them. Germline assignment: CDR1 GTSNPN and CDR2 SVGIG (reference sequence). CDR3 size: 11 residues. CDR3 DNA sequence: TGTGCCTGGAGTGTACGGGAGACCCAGTACTTC. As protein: CAWSVRETQYF.

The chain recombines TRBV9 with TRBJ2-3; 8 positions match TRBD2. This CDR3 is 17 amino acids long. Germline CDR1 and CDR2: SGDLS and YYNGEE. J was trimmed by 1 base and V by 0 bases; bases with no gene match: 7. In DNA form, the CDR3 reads TGTGCCAGCAGCGTAGCTCTACCGACTAGCGGCACAGATACGCAGTATTTT. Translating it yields CASSVALPTSGTDTQYF.

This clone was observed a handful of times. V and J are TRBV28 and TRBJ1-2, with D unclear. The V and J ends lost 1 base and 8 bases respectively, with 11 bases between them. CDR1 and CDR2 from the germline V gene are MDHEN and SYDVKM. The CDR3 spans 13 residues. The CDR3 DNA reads TGTGCCAGCAGTTTATCGCGGGCGAAGGGCTACACCTTC. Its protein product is CASSLSRAKGYTF.

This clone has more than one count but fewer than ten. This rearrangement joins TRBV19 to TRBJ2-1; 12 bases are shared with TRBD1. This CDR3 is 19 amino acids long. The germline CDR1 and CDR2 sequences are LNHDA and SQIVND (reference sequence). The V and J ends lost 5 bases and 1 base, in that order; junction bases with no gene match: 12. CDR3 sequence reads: CASSPKGQGAISSYNEQFF. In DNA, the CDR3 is TGTGCCAGTAGTCCCAAGGGACAGGGGGCTATTAGTTCCTACAATGAGCAGTTCTTC.

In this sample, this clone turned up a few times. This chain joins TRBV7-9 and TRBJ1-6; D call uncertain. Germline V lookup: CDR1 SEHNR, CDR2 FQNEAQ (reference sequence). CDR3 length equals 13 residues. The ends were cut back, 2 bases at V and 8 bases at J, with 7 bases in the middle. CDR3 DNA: TGTGCCAGCAGCTTATATATAGATTCACCCCTCCACTTT. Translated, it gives CASSLYIDSPLHF.

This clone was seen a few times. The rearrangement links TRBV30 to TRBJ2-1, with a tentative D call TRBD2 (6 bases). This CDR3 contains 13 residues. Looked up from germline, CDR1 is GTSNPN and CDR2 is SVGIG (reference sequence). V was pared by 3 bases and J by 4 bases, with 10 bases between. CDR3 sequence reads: CAWSLSGYNEQFF. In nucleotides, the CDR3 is TGTGCCTGGAGCCTTAGCGGTTACAATGAGCAGTTCTTC.

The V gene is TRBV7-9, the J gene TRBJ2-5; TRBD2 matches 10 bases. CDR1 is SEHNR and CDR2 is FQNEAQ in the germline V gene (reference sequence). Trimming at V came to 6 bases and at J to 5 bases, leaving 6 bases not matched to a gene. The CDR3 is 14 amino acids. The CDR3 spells CASRLTSGWETQYF. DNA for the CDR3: TGTGCCAGCAGATTGACTAGCGGGTGGGAGACCCAGTACTTC.